This T cell receptor beta chain was captured in a study of immune cell composition in non-small cell lung cancer (dated 2017 in TCRdb). Concerning the study at large: Histologic subtype, mostly lung adenocarcinoma or squamous cell carcinoma, was determined with H&E together with p63, CK5, Napsin A and TTF-1 immunohistochemistry. Adaptive Biotechnologies TCR-beta sequencing was carried out on over 32 paired NSCLC tumour and non-adjacent lung specimens, as well as on 25 to 30 tumour-only specimens. Supplementary cohort #1 consisted of 10 lung adenocarcinoma cases with paired tumour/lung TCR-beta sequencing and with TIL populations generated to assess tumour reactivity. The subtype comparisons left out a handful of tumour specimens with TCR-beta data because those specimens were rare histological subtypes. Results the study describes overall, beyond this receptor: No significant correlation was found between smoking pack-years and tumour TCR-beta clonality. Lung squamous cell carcinoma tumours had significantly higher Top 10 clone scores and productive clonality than lung adenocarcinoma tumours. Across some 11 adenocarcinoma cases, TIL tumour reactivity correlated strongly with maximal tumour-associated clone frequency but not with overall clonality. The reactivity cohort contained only ten to eleven cases, and the tumour-reactive clones were not shown to have sequences in common with the dominant in vivo tumour-associated clones. Nearly half of NSCLC cases had tumour-associated clones >0.5%, with approximately 80% of squamous carcinomas showing such clones compared with less than 35% of adenocarcinomas.

Genomic DNA was extracted with the QIAamp DNA kit from frozen aliquots of unsorted single-cell suspensions. Tumour samples were surgically resected non-small cell lung cancer tissue. Tissues were received within 2 hours of resection and were immediately processed into single-cell suspensions. Tissue was mechanically dissociated and enzymatically digested with DNase I, collagenase I and hyaluronidase for less than 35 minutes at 37 °C, then filtered and RBC-lysed. A two-step multiplex PCR amplified TCR-beta CDR3 regions from genomic DNA, and the second step of the PCR added Illumina-compatible adaptors. TCR-beta immunosequencing was carried out on an Illumina platform through the commercial immunoSEQ service. The authors' pipeline ran thus. Two measures summarised the repertoires: productive clonality, and Top 10 Clones, meaning the percentage of T-cell templates coming from the ten most frequent sequences. Values for productive clonality spanned 0 to 1, where a value of 1 indicated a monoclonal population. Tumour-associated clones, identified using log10 scatter plots, were defined as sequences that made up at least 0.1% of tumour T-cell templates and were not found in the matched non-adjacent lung. Student's t-tests were used for two-group comparisons, ANOVA was used for stages, and linear regression was used for relationships, with analyses conducted in GraphPad Prism7 and R. TCRdb took this table from immuneACCESS and kept in-frame rearrangements with V and J called. Such tables lack part of the clones; where checked against another copy, unresolved V genes explain under half of the gap, and the rest is unexplained. V and J calls and clone size are copied from that table; D and trimming were computed from the DNA. Counted in this sample were around 5,000 clones; about 80% of them appeared once. Roughly 17% of the sample is taken by the ten largest.

CDR1 and CDR2 are read off the germline V gene as SGHTA and FQGTGA. Trimming accounts for 1 base at V and 6 bases at J, while the number of junction bases matched to no gene is 5. Counted from cysteine to phenylalanine, this CDR3 has 14 amino acids. CDR3 DNA is the only sequence kept; it has 42 bases, read in frame from the first base. This clone was seen a few times. The clone's antigen remains unknown. No much larger clone exists at a distance of one base, and base qualities are not known. The chain links TRBV7-3 with TRBJ1-1, and 7 bases in between align with TRBD1. The sequenced sample consisted of lung tumor tissue. This receptor was obtained from a human donor with non-small cell lung cancer. The CDR3 amino acid sequence is: CASSLNKGASEAFF. The nucleotide sequence is given as TGTGCCAGCAGCTTAAACAAGGGGGCATCTGAAGCTTTCTTT.